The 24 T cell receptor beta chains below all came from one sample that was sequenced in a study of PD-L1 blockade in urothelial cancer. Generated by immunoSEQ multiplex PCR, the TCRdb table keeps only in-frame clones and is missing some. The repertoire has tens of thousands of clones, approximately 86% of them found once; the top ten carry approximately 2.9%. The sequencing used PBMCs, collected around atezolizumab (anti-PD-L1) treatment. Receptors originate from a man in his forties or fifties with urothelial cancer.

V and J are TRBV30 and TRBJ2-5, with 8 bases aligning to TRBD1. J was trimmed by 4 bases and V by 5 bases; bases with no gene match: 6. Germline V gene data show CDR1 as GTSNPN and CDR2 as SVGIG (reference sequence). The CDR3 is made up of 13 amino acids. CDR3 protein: CAWHRGAGETQYF. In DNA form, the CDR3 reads TGTGCCTGGCACAGGGGGGCAGGAGAGACCCAGTACTTC.

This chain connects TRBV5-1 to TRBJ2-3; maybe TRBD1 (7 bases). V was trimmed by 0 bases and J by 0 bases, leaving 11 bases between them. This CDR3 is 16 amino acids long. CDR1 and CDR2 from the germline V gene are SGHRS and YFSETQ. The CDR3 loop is CASSLGGTASTDTQYF. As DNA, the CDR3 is TGCGCCAGCAGCTTGGGCGGGACAGCTAGCACAGATACGCAGTATTTT.

The CDR3 bases are TGCGCCAGCAGCTTGTGGCTAGCGGGAGACGGCGAGCAGTACTTC. As protein: CASSLWLAGDGEQYF. The chain is built from TRBV5-1 and TRBJ2-7; 10 bases are shared with TRBD2. Germline-derived CDR1 and CDR2 are SGHRS and YFSETQ. V gave up 1 base and J gave up 6 bases; unmatched junction bases: 7. This CDR3 has 15 amino acids.

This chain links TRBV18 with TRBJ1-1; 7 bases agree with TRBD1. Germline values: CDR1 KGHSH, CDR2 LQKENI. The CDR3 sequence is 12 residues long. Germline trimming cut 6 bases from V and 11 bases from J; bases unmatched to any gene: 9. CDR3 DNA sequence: TGTGCCAGCTCTCGGGACAGTGTAGAGGCTTTCTTT. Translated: CASSRDSVEAFF.

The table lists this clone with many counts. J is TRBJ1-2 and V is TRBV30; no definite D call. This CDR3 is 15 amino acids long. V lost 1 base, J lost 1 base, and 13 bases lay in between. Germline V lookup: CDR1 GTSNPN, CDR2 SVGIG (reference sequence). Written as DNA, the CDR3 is TGTGCCTGGAGTGCCCGAACAGCATTTAACTATGGCTACACCTTC. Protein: CAWSARTAFNYGYTF. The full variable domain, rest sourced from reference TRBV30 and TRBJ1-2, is SQTIHQWPATLVQPVGSPLSLECTVEGTSNPNLYWYRQAAGRGLQLLFYSVGIGQISSEVPQNLSASRPQDRQFILSSKKLLLSDSGFYLCAWSARTAFNYGYTFGSGTRLTVV.

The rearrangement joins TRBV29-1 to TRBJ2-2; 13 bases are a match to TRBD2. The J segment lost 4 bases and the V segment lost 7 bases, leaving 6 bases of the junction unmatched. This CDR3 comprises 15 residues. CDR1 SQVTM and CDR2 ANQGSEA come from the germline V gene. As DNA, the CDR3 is TGCAGCGCGGGACTAGCGGGGCCGGGCACCGGGGAGCTGTTTTTT. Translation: CSAGLAGPGTGELFF.

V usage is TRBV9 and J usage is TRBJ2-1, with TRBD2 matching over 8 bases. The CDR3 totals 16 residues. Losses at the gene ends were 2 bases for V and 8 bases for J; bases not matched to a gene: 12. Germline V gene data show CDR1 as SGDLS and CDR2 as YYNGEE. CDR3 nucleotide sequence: TGTGCCAGCAGCGTCGTCTCCGGGACTAGTAAGCATGAGCAGTTCTTC. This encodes CASSVVSGTSKHEQFF.

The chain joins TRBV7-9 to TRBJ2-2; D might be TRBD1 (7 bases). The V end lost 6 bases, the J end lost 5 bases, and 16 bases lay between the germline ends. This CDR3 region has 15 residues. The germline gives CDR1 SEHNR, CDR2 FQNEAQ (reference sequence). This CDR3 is CASRPGQAGTGELFF. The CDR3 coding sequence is TGTGCCAGCAGGCCCGGACAGGCGGGGACCGGGGAGCTGTTTTTT.

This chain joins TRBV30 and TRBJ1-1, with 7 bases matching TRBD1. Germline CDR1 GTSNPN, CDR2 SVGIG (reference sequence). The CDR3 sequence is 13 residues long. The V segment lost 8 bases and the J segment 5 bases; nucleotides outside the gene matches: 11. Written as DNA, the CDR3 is TGTGCCATCTGCCCCGGGACAGAAACTGAAGCTTTCTTT. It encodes CAICPGTETEAFF.

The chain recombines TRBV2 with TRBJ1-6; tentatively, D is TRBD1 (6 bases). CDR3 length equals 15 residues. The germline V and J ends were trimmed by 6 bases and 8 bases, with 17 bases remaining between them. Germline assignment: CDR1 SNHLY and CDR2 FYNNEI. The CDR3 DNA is TGTGCCAGCAGCCTAAAGACCAGGGGCGATTCACCCCTCCACTTT. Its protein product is CASSLKTRGDSPLHF.

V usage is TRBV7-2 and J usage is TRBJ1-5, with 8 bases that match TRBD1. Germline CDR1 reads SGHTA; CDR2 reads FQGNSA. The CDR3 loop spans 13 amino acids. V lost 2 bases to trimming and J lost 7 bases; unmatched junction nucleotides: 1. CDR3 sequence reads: CASSLQGAQPQHF. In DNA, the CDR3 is TGTGCCAGCAGCTTACAGGGGGCACAGCCCCAGCATTTT. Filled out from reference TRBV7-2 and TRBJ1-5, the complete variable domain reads GAGVSQSPSNKVTEKGKDVELRCDPISGHTALYWYRQSLGQGLEFLIYFQGNSAPDKSGLPSDRFSAERTGGSVSTLTIQRTQQEDSAVYLCASSLQGAQPQHFGDGTRLSIL.

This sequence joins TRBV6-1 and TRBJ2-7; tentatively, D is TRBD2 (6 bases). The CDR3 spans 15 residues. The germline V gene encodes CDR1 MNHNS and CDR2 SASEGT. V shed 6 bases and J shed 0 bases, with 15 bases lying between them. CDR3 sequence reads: CASRLAAIGSYEQYF. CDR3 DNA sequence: TGTGCCAGCAGATTAGCGGCGATAGGCTCCTACGAGCAGTACTTC.

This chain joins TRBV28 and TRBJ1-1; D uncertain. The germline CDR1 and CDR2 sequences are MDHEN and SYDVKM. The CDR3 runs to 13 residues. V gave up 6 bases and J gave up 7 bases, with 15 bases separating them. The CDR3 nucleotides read TGTGCCAGCAGCCCAACCTGGCGGGGTGAAGCTTTCTTT. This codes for CASSPTWRGEAFF. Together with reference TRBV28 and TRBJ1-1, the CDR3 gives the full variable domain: DVKVTQSSRYLVKRTGEKVFLECVQDMDHENMFWYRQDPGLGLRLIYFSYDVKMKEKGDIPEGYSVSREKKERFSLILESASTNQTSMYLCASSPTWRGEAFFGQGTRLTVV.

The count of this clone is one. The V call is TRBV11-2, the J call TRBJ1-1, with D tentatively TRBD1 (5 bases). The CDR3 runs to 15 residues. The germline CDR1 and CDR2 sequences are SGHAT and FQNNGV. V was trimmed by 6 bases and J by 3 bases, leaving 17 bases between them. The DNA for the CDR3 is TGTGCCAGCAGTCGAGGCCCAGGGATTGACACTGAAGCTTTCTTT. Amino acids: CASSRGPGIDTEAFF.

CDR3 sequence reads: CASSVVGEGARQFF. CDR3 bases: TGTGCCAGCAGCGTAGTAGGCGAGGGAGCTCGGCAGTTCTTC. V and J are TRBV9 and TRBJ2-1; D may be TRBD2 (5 bases). With 0 bases removed from V and 12 bases from J, the gap between germline ends came to 16 bases. Germline V gives CDR1 SGDLS, CDR2 YYNGEE. CDR3 length: 14 residues.

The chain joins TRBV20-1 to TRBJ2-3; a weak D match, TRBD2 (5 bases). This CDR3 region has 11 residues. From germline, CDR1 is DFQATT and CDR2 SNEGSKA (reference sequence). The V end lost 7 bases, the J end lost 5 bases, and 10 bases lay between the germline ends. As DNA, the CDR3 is TGCAGTGTCAGACGGGGAGATACGCAGTATTTT. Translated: CSVRRGDTQYF.

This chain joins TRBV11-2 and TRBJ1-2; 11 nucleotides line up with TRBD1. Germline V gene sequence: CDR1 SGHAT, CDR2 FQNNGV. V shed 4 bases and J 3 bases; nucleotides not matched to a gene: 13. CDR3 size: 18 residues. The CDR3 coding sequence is TGTGCCAGCAGCTCCTCCCGGACAGGGGGCGATCTAGACTATGGCTACACCTTC. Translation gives CASSSSRTGGDLDYGYTF.

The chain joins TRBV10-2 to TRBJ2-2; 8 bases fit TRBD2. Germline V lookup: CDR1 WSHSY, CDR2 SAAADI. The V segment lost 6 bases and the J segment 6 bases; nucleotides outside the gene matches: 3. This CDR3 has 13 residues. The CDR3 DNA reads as TGCGCCAGCAGCGGGAGGGCGGCCGGGGAGCTGTTTTTT. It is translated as CASSGRAAGELFF.

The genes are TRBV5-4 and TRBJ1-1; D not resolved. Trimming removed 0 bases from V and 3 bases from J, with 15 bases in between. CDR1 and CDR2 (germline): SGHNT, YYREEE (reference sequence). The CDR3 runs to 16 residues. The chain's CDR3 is CASSLAGSYGYTEAFF. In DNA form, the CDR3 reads TGTGCCAGCAGCTTGGCCGGAAGTTACGGGTACACTGAAGCTTTCTTT.

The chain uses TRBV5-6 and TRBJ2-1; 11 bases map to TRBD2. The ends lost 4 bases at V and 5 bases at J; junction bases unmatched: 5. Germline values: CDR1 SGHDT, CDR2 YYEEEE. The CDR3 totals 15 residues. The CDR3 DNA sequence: TGTGCCAGCAGCAAAAGGACTAGCGGGCACAATGAGCAGTTCTTC. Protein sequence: CASSKRTSGHNEQFF.

DNA of the CDR3: TGTGCCAGCGGCAGCGGGCGCACAGATACGCAGTATTTT. Translating gives CASGSGRTDTQYF. The J gene is TRBJ2-3, the V gene TRBV2, with D tentatively TRBD2 (6 bases). Germline V gene sequence: CDR1 SNHLY, CDR2 FYNNEI. V lost 8 bases and J 1 base, leaving 10 bases between the germline ends. CDR3 length: 13 residues.

CDR3 DNA sequence: TGTGCCAGCAGTGATGTTCCGCAAGAGACCCAGTACTTC. Protein: CASSDVPQETQYF. The chain recombines TRBV6-1 with TRBJ2-5; D uncertain. The germline gives CDR1 MNHNS, CDR2 SASEGT. This CDR3 comprises 13 residues. The V gene lost 3 bases and the J gene lost 2 bases, with 7 bases spanning the gap.

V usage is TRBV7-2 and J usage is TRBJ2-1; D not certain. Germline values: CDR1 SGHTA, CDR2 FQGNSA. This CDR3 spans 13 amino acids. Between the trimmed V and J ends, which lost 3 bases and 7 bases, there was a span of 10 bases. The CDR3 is CASSFLSRNEQFF. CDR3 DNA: TGTGCCAGCAGCTTTCTTTCTCGGAATGAGCAGTTCTTC.

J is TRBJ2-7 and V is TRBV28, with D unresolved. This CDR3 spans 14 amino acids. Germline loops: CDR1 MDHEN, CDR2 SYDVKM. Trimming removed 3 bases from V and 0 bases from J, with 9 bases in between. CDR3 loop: CASSFVDTSYEQYF. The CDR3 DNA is TGTGCCAGCAGTTTCGTAGACACCTCCTACGAGCAGTACTTC.